The sequence of this T cell receptor (beta chain) was determined in a study of T cells of healthy individuals. This clonotype has more than one count but fewer than ten. TCRdb re-derived calls from the 5' RACE reads in MiXCR, one entry per CDR3 protein. The sample records around 53,000 distinct CDR3 sequences, over 12% being singletons. The TCR originated in a human donor in good health.

CDR3 in DNA: TGCAGTGCCCTAGACATTCCACAGGGGCATATGAACACTGAAGCTTTCTTT. It encodes CSALDIPQGHMNTEAFF. The rearrangement uses TRBV20-1 and TRBJ1-1; 7 positions match TRBD1. CDR1 and CDR2 from the germline V gene are DFQATT and SNEGSKA (reference sequence). Trimming removed 6 bases from V and 0 bases from J; junction bases left unmatched: 16. This CDR3 comprises 17 residues.